This is a list of T cell receptor beta chains from one sample in a study of immune cell composition in non-small cell lung cancer. Data came from immunoSEQ multiplex PCR; TCRdb stores just in-frame clones and leaves some out. The sample has some 6,200 clones, 70% to 90% seen once. Sequencing input: non-adjacent lung tissue. The source of these receptors is a human donor with non-small cell lung cancer. The CDR3 runs from the conserved cysteine through the conserved F or W. A D gene is named only where the DNA matches it firmly. Only part of the rows carry a size: once, few, many, or a class if the clone is expanded.

clone size	D gene	V gene	J gene	CDR3 protein	CDR3 DNA
NA	TRBD2	TRBV4-3	TRBJ2-7	CASPGLAGRGDEQYF	TGCGCCAGCCCTGGACTAGCGGGAAGGGGGGACGAGCAGTACTTC
NA	TRBD1	TRBV7-7	TRBJ2-3	CASSRDRTDTQYF	TGTGCCAGCAGCAGGGACAGAACAGATACGCAGTATTTT
NA	TRBD2	TRBV9	TRBJ2-5	CASSSRGGTSGSLQETQYF	TGTGCCAGCAGCTCGCGAGGGGGGACTAGCGGGAGCCTTCAAGAGACCCAGTACTTC
NA	NA	TRBV4-1	TRBJ1-1	CASSLPRGNTEAFF	TGCGCCAGCAGCCTACCACGGGGAAACACTGAAGCTTTCTTT
NA	NA	TRBV30	TRBJ1-1	CAWSQGAATEAFF	TGTGCCTGGAGTCAAGGAGCGGCAACTGAAGCTTTCTTT
NA	TRBD2	TRBV11-2	TRBJ2-1	CASSYTSGLDNEQFF	TGTGCCAGCAGCTATACTAGCGGATTAGACAATGAGCAGTTCTTC
NA	TRBD1	TRBV4-1	TRBJ1-1	CASSQGWTGRTEAFF	TGCGCCAGCAGCCAAGGGTGGACAGGGCGCACTGAAGCTTTCTTT
NA	NA	TRBV28	TRBJ1-4	CASTTATNEKLFF	TGTGCCAGCACGACAGCAACTAATGAAAAACTGTTTTTT
NA	TRBD1	TRBV15	TRBJ2-5	CATSRDTDRATAQYF	TGTGCCACCAGCAGAGACACCGACAGGGCTACGGCCCAGTACTTC
NA	TRBD1	TRBV7-2	TRBJ2-6	CASSPRPGQFSSGANVLTF	TGTGCCAGCAGCCCGAGACCGGGACAGTTTTCCTCTGGGGCCAACGTCCTGACTTTC
NA	NA	TRBV28	TRBJ2-5	CASSSPYRTQYF	TGTGCCAGCAGTTCACCTTATAGGACCCAGTACTTC
few	TRBD2	TRBV5-1	TRBJ2-1	CASSFLAGGSPGEQFF	TGCGCCAGCAGCTTTCTAGCGGGAGGCTCCCCGGGTGAGCAGTTCTTC